The 3 T cell receptor beta chains in this list originate from one sample, sequenced in a study of T cell clonality in common variable immunodeficiency. Whole-study results and caveats: In common variable immunodeficiency, TCR beta chains reportedly carried fewer deletions and N-nucleotide insertions.

This table comes from immunoSEQ multiplex PCR, and its TCRdb copy is limited to in-frame clones, with some not included. The sample was found to contain approximately 16,000 clones, and every one recurs. Their cognate antigens are unknown. The sequencing sample was made of peripheral blood mononuclear cells. Source of these receptors: a human donor with common variable immunodeficiency.

This clone is judged medium-sized. With the read ending 3 residues before the CDR3 end, the germline J gene is used to fill in that end. V and J are TRBV20-1 and TRBJ2-7; D is perhaps TRBD1 (5 bases). There are 14 residues in the CDR3. Trimming took off 3 bases at V and 5 bases at J, with 17 bases between the two ends. Germline V gene data show CDR1 as DFQATT and CDR2 as SNEGSKA (reference sequence). The CDR3 bases that were read are TGCAGTGCTAGTTGGGCAGGGCTGTTGCACGAG. Translation gives CSASWAGLLHE. The entire CDR3 protein reads CSASWAGLLHEQYF.

Worth noting for this clone: The read terminates 3 residues before the CDR3 end, so the remaining end is supplied by the germline J gene. The chain joins TRBV19 to TRBJ1-3; TRBD1 matches at 7 bases. The CDR3 length is 14 residues. Unmatched junction bases numbered 3, after V lost 6 bases and J lost 1 base. The germline V gene encodes CDR1 LNHDA and CDR2 SQIVND (reference sequence). The DNA read from the CDR3 is TGTGCCAGTAGATCGACAGGGTCTGGAAACACC. The encoded protein is CASRSTGSGNT. The entire CDR3 reads CASRSTGSGNTIYF.

This clone came up a few times. The CDR3 end lies 3 residues beyond the end of the read and is filled in from the germline J gene. The chain recombines TRBV7-9 with TRBJ1-5; D gene unclear. The V gene lost 0 bases and the J gene lost 6 bases, with 9 bases spanning the gap. Germline values: CDR1 SEHNR, CDR2 FQNEAQ (reference sequence). This CDR3 has 14 residues. The CDR3 protein is CASSLAGSGQPQHF. The DNA read from the CDR3 is TGTGCCAGCAGCTTAGCTGGGTCGGGTCAGCCC.